The 16 T cell receptor beta chains in this list originate from one sample, sequenced in a study of T cell repertoires in aging, cancer and after chemotherapy (dated by TCRdb to between 2018 and 2020). TCRdb records Illumina MiSeq as the sequencer. Rearranged TRB sequences spanning V, D and J segments were amplified in a multiplex touch-down PCR with a mixed TRB-A/B primer pool. Using fastp trimming at Q25 and MiXCR clonotype assembly, TCRdb reanalyzed the public sequencing data and kept in-frame beta chains. Every CDR3 protein is listed once, alongside the most common genes and DNA of its rows. This sample gives 950 to 1,000 distinct CDR3 sequences in total; roughly 21% of them show up just once. The top ten clones comprise approximately 10% of the sample. TCR beta rearrangements were amplified from genomic DNA extracted from peripheral blood rather than from sorted cells or RNA. Sequencing was done on a sample of blood. The source of these receptors is a human donor with a solid tumor.

This clonotype showed up just a few times. The genes are TRBV5-1 and TRBJ2-3; D is possibly TRBD2 (6 bases). Per germline, CDR1 SGHRS and CDR2 YFSETQ. The CDR3 extends over 14 amino acids. Trimming stripped 1 base from V and 4 bases from J, with 10 bases between. The chain's CDR3 is CASSLQGGPDTQYF. The DNA for the CDR3 is TGCGCCAGCAGCTTGCAGGGAGGACCAGATACGCAGTATTTT.

By proportion, this clonotype is large. The V and J genes are TRBV5-4 and TRBJ2-2; TRBD1 agrees at 10 bases. The germline gives CDR1 SGHNT, CDR2 YYREEE (reference sequence). V dropped 4 bases and J dropped 7; count of bases not matched to a gene: 7. The CDR3 contains 15 residues. CDR3 nucleotide sequence: TGTGCCAGCAGCCTAGACAGGGGGCAGGACGGGGAGCTGTTTTTT. Its protein product is CASSLDRGQDGELFF. The whole variable domain, filled in from reference TRBV5-4 and TRBJ2-2, reads ETGVTQSPTHLIKTRGQQVTLRCSSQSGHNTVSWYQQALGQGPQFIFQYYREEENGRGNFPPRFSGLQFPNYSSELNVNALELDDSALYLCASSLDRGQDGELFFGEGSRLTVL.

This clonotype is classed as medium-sized (0.01 to 0.1%). This sequence joins TRBV30 and TRBJ2-4; 11 bases line up with TRBD1. The ends lost 3 bases at V and 3 bases at J; junction bases unmatched: 7. Germline values: CDR1 GTSNPN, CDR2 SVGIG (reference sequence). This CDR3 has 16 amino acids. CDR3 nucleotide sequence: TGTGCCTGGAGGGGTAGGGACAGGGGGGACAAAAACATTCAGTACTTC. Its translation is CAWRGRDRGDKNIQYF.

By share, this clonotype ranks as large. The chain links TRBV4-3 to TRBJ2-7, with a tentative D call TRBD1 (6 bases). Germline V gene sequence: CDR1 LGHNA, CDR2 YSLEER. V lost 1 base, J lost 5 bases, and 12 bases lay in between. The CDR3 spans 14 residues. CDR3 sequence: CASSQGPGANEQYF. CDR3 coding DNA: TGCGCCAGCAGCCAAGGACCAGGGGCCAACGAGCAGTACTTC.

The V call is TRBV7-2, the J call TRBJ2-1; the match to TRBD2 covers 13 bases. The CDR3 is made up of 16 amino acids. The ends lost 5 bases at V and 0 bases at J; junction bases unmatched: 1. CDR1 and CDR2 (germline): SGHTA, FQGNSA. The DNA for the CDR3 is TGTGCCAGCAGCCGGACTAGCGGGAGCTCCTACAATGAGCAGTTCTTC. Translated, it gives CASSRTSGSSYNEQFF.

The chain combines TRBV5-1 with TRBJ2-1; D call uncertain. This CDR3 comprises 12 residues. Trimming removed 4 bases from V and 9 bases from J, with 11 bases in between. CDR1 and CDR2 (germline): SGHRS, YFSETQ. CDR3 sequence: CASSRDTGEQFF. In DNA, the CDR3 is TGCGCCAGCAGCAGAGATACCGGTGAGCAGTTCTTC.

The genes are TRBV7-9 and TRBJ1-1; D might be TRBD1 (6 bases). The germline gives CDR1 SEHNR, CDR2 FQNEAQ (reference sequence). The V gene lost 5 bases and the J gene lost 4 bases, with 29 bases spanning the gap. There are 19 residues in the CDR3. This CDR3 reads CASSPRGGTGLRRATEAFF. In nucleotides, the CDR3 is TGTGCCAGCAGCCCTAGGGGGGGCACGGGACTCCGAAGGGCCACTGAAGCTTTCTTT.

A word on this clonotype: The junction and the germline gene differ at one end; a read error may be behind it. The CDR3 nucleotides read TGTGTCAGCTCACCAATGGGGGTCAGTGGTCAGCCCCAGCATTTT. As protein: CVSSPMGVSGQPQHF. This chain uses TRBV18 with TRBJ1-5; TRBD1 might be the D (5 bases). Germline CDR1 and CDR2: KGHSH and LQKENI. The CDR3 is 15 amino acids.

This clonotype was observed a handful of times. The V call is TRBV6-1, the J call TRBJ2-5, with TRBD1 as a possible D gene (6 bases). Trimming took off 5 bases at V and 5 bases at J, with 18 bases between the two ends. The V gene's germline CDR1 is MNHNS and CDR2 SASEGT. This CDR3 region has 15 residues. CDR3 nucleotides: TGTGCCAGCAGTCCCCCGGGACAATCGGTGGAGACCCAGTACTTC. Translating gives CASSPPGQSVETQYF.

Sample share makes this clonotype large (0.1 to 1%). This chain uses TRBV6-5 with TRBJ2-7; D uncertain. V dropped 5 bases and J dropped 4 bases, with 9 bases sitting between them. The germline V gene has CDR1 MNHEY and CDR2 SVGAGI. The CDR3 sequence is 12 residues long. CDR3 in DNA: TGTGCCAGCAGTCCCGGCGCTTACGAGCAGTACTTC. This gives the protein CASSPGAYEQYF.

The sample holds a few counts of this clonotype. This chain links TRBV28 with TRBJ2-5; weak D call: TRBD1 (6 bases). CDR3 length equals 15 residues. CDR1 MDHEN and CDR2 SYDVKM come from the germline V gene. The ends were cut back, 4 bases at V and 3 bases at J, with 15 bases in the middle. This CDR3 reads CASSSAGTPEETQYF. The CDR3 DNA reads TGTGCCAGCAGTTCCGCCGGGACACCCGAAGAGACCCAGTACTTC.

In regard to this clonotype: It may be a read error: a sequence one base away is much more abundant. This chain joins TRBV6-1 and TRBJ1-5, with TRBD1 matching over 7 bases. CDR3 length: 16 amino acids. Looked up from germline, CDR1 is MNHNS and CDR2 is SASEGT. J gave up 0 bases and V 5 bases, and 7 bases lay outside the gene matches. The CDR3 DNA follows: TGTGCCAGCAGTAAAACTGAGGGGGCTAGCAATCAGCCCCAGCATTTT. Amino acid sequence: CASSKTEGASNQPQHF.

This clonotype was observed a few times. The chain is built from TRBV28 and TRBJ1-2; possibly TRBD1 for D (6 bases). Trimming left V 3 bases short and J 8 bases short, with 10 bases between. The germline gives CDR1 MDHEN, CDR2 SYDVKM. The length of the CDR3 is 12 residues. The CDR3: CASSLGTRGYTF. CDR3 in DNA: TGTGCCAGCAGTTTGGGGACAAGAGGCTACACCTTC.

About this clonotype: This may come from a read error, since a much larger clone is one base off. The V call is TRBV6-5, the J call TRBJ2-1; D is undetermined. The germline V gene encodes CDR1 MNHEY and CDR2 SVGAGI. This CDR3 has 13 amino acids. The CDR3 spells CVSSRPLRQEQFF. The DNA of the CDR3 is TGTGTCAGCAGTCGCCCTCTGAGACAAGAGCAGTTCTTC.

The chain links TRBV28 to TRBJ2-1; 7 bases line up with TRBD1. The J segment lost 0 bases and the V segment lost 7 bases, leaving 12 bases of the junction unmatched. Germline-derived CDR1 and CDR2 are MDHEN and SYDVKM. This CDR3 contains 17 residues. CDR3 region: CASTSSGTEDSYNEQFF. In DNA form, the CDR3 reads TGTGCCAGCACCTCATCCGGGACAGAAGACTCCTACAATGAGCAGTTCTTC.

This clonotype appeared a few times. The chain links TRBV19 to TRBJ1-1; D unresolved. Germline-derived CDR1 and CDR2 are LNHDA and SQIVND (reference sequence). The CDR3 is made up of 14 amino acids. Between the trimmed V and J ends, which lost 5 bases and 3 bases, there was a span of 13 bases. The CDR3 sequence: CASSPRLSHTEAFF. The CDR3 DNA reads TGTGCCAGTAGTCCCCGACTGAGCCACACTGAAGCTTTCTTT. Looking up the rest from reference TRBV19 and TRBJ1-1 gives the full variable domain: DGGITQSPKYLFRKEGQNVTLSCEQNLNHDAMYWYRQDPGQGLRLIYYSQIVNDFQKGDIAEGYSVSREKKESFPLTVTSAQKNPTAFYLCASSPRLSHTEAFFGQGTRLTVV.